This is a list of T cell receptor beta chains from one sample in a study of T cells in localized non-small cell lung cancer. Libraries were prepared by immunoSEQ multiplex PCR; TCRdb keeps only in-frame clonotypes and omits some of them. The table has tens of thousands of clones, almost 90% seen once. Source: peripheral blood, taken before any cancer treatment. Every receptor here comes from a woman aged 35-75 years with stage I lung adenocarcinoma. Each CDR3 is given with its conserved first and last residue. D genes are given only for firm matches. Clone size is shown for a subset of rows, as once, few, many or a class of expanded clone.

d_call	j_call	v_call	clone_size	cdr3_nt	cdr3_aa
NA	TRBJ2-6	TRBV28	NA	TGTGCCAGCTCAATGAGCTCTGGGGCCAACGTCCTGACTTTC	CASSMSSGANVLTF
TRBD1	TRBJ1-4	TRBV18	NA	TGTGCCAGCTCACTGACAGGGGGCTTAGAAAAACTGTTTTTT	CASSLTGGLEKLFF
NA	TRBJ1-4	TRBV10-3	NA	TGTGCCATTGGCCCCGGGACAACTAATGAAAAACTGTTTTTT	CAIGPGTTNEKLFF
TRBD1	TRBJ2-2	TRBV5-4	NA	TGTGCCAGCAGTCGGCAGACAGGGGGCAACACCGGGGAGCTGTTTTTT	CASSRQTGGNTGELFF
TRBD1	TRBJ1-2	TRBV25-1	NA	TGTGCCAGCAGTGAATTAGTGGGACAGGGGTACTATGGCTACACCTTC	CASSELVGQGYYGYTF
TRBD1	TRBJ1-1	TRBV10-2	NA	TGCGCCAGCAGCGGGACAGGGGGCTTTTCTGAAGCTTTCTTT	CASSGTGGFSEAFF
NA	TRBJ1-4	TRBV6-1	NA	TGTGCCAGCAGTGGATCCTATTTACGAGCAGGTGAAAAACTGTTTTTT	CASSGSYLRAGEKLFF
NA	TRBJ1-1	TRBV5-6	NA	TGTGCCAGCAGCTCCCTCTCGGTCAACACTGAAGCTTTCTTT	CASSSLSVNTEAFF
TRBD2	TRBJ2-7	TRBV30	NA	TGTGCCTGGAGTGTAGCTCTACTAGCGGGAGGGCCGTACGAGCAGTACTTC	CAWSVALLAGGPYEQYF
NA	TRBJ1-2	TRBV6-5	NA	TGTGCCAGCATAGCAGGGACCTATGGCTACACCTTC	CASIAGTYGYTF
NA	TRBJ1-1	TRBV7-2	NA	TGTGCCAGCAGCTTAGGAGTCGGCATGAACACTGAAGCTTTCTTT	CASSLGVGMNTEAFF
NA	TRBJ1-2	TRBV19	NA	TGTGCCAGTAACATACAGGGAAATGGCTACACCTTC	CASNIQGNGYTF
NA	TRBJ2-7	TRBV27	NA	TGTGCCAGCAGTTTATCGGGAATACCTACTCGCGAGCAGTACTTC	CASSLSGIPTREQYF
NA	TRBJ2-2	TRBV9	NA	TGTGCCAGCAGCGTAGCGAGCGGAACTACCGGGGAGCTGTTTTTT	CASSVASGTTGELFF
NA	TRBJ2-3	TRBV5-1	NA	TGCGCCAGCAGAATCGGAGGGGGCAGTTGGGATACGCAGTATTTT	CASRIGGGSWDTQYF
NA	TRBJ2-3	TRBV9	NA	TGTGCCAGCAGCGCGGGGTCGGATACGCAGTATTTT	CASSAGSDTQYF
NA	TRBJ2-4	TRBV28	once	TGTGCCAGCAGTTTCTTTACCGGGACGACGAAAGACATTCAGTACTTC	CASSFFTGTTKDIQYF
TRBD1	TRBJ1-2	TRBV9	NA	TGTGCCAGCAGCGTAGACGCCCTCACAGGGGGAAACGGCTACACCTTC	CASSVDALTGGNGYTF
NA	TRBJ1-2	TRBV27	NA	TGTGCCAGCAGCCGCAACAGGATAGAAAACTATGGCTACACCTTC	CASSRNRIENYGYTF
NA	TRBJ2-6	TRBV27	NA	TGTGCCAGCAGTTTTTGGGGGTCAGGGGCCAACGTCCTGACTTTC	CASSFWGSGANVLTF
NA	TRBJ2-3	TRBV7-6	NA	TGTGCCAGCGGCGCGGGGTCCTACACAGATACGCAGTATTTT	CASGAGSYTDTQYF
TRBD2	TRBJ2-3	TRBV28	NA	TGTGCCAGCAGAGGGACTAGCGGGAGGGATGTCACAGATACGCAGTATTTT	CASRGTSGRDVTDTQYF
TRBD1	TRBJ2-3	TRBV6-5	NA	TGTGCCAGCAGCCAAGGACAGGCTACAGATACGCAGTATTTT	CASSQGQATDTQYF
NA	TRBJ1-1	TRBV18	NA	TGTGCCAGCTCACCCCCTAGTATCCCTAACACTGAAGCTTTCTTT	CASSPPSIPNTEAFF
TRBD1	TRBJ1-2	TRBV4-2	NA	TGTGCCAGCAGCCAGGGGGACAGCCACTATGGCTACACCTTC	CASSQGDSHYGYTF
NA	TRBJ2-1	TRBV19	NA	TGTGCCAGTACCTGGACTGCTAGCTCCTACAATGAGCAGTTCTTC	CASTWTASSYNEQFF
NA	TRBJ2-7	TRBV5-8	NA	TGTGCCAGCAGCTGGGCAGCCTACGAGCAGTACTTC	CASSWAAYEQYF
NA	TRBJ1-2	TRBV28	NA	TGTGCCAGCAAAGGGGCGCCCCATGGCTACACCTTC	CASKGAPHGYTF
NA	TRBJ2-1	TRBV30	once	TGTGCCTGGAAATCCGATCTCTACAATGAGCAGTTCTTC	CAWKSDLYNEQFF
NA	TRBJ2-7	TRBV18	NA	TGTGCCAGCTCGTCCAGCTCCTACGAGCAGTACTTC	CASSSSSYEQYF
NA	TRBJ2-7	TRBV5-6	NA	TGTGCCAGCAGCTTGGCCCGTCTAGCTTACTCCTACGAGCAGTACTTC	CASSLARLAYSYEQYF
NA	TRBJ2-7	TRBV5-5	NA	TGTGCCAGCAGCTCGCTCAGGAGCTCCTACGAGCAGTACTTC	CASSSLRSSYEQYF
NA	TRBJ2-7	TRBV15	NA	TGTGCCACCAGCAGAGGGGACCCCTACGAGCAGTACTTC	CATSRGDPYEQYF
NA	TRBJ2-7	TRBV7-9	NA	TGTGCCAGCAGCTTCGGGACCGCAGTTGACGAGCAGTACTTC	CASSFGTAVDEQYF
TRBD2	TRBJ2-3	TRBV28	NA	TGTGCCAGCAGTCGAGCGGGAGCTGGCACAGATACGCAGTATTTT	CASSRAGAGTDTQYF
NA	TRBJ1-2	TRBV2	NA	TGTGCCAGCAGAGAAAACAACTATGGCTACACCTTC	CASRENNYGYTF
TRBD1	TRBJ1-2	TRBV27	NA	TGTGCCAGCAGTTTTGCAGGGGGAGGCTACACCTTC	CASSFAGGGYTF
NA	TRBJ1-3	TRBV10-3	NA	TGTGCCATCCGTCGCGACTCTGGAAACACCATATATTTT	CAIRRDSGNTIYF
TRBD1	TRBJ1-4	TRBV11-3	NA	TGTGCCAGCAGCCAGAGGGACAGGGGGCCGGGCAGTGGTGAAAAACTGTTTTTT	CASSQRDRGPGSGEKLFF
NA	TRBJ2-2	TRBV2	NA	TGTGCCAGCAGTGAAATGGACAACACCGGGGAGCTGTTTTTT	CASSEMDNTGELFF
NA	TRBJ1-3	TRBV12-5	NA	TGTGCTAGTGGTTCTGGGACCACGACTGGAAACACCATATATTTT	CASGSGTTTGNTIYF
TRBD1	TRBJ2-4	TRBV19	NA	TGTGCCAGTGGGTCGGGACAGCTAGCCAAAAACATTCAGTACTTC	CASGSGQLAKNIQYF
NA	TRBJ2-7	TRBV5-1	NA	TGCGCCAGCAGCCCAGCATACGACAGGCCCTACGAGCAGTACTTC	CASSPAYDRPYEQYF
NA	TRBJ2-5	TRBV7-6	NA	TGTGCCAGCAGCGACCGGCATACTTCCCAGTACTTC	CASSDRHTSQYF
NA	TRBJ2-5	TRBV28	NA	TGTGCCAGCGCTCGGGGGGCCTGGGAGACCCAGTACTTC	CASARGAWETQYF
NA	TRBJ2-3	TRBV27	NA	TGTGCCAGCAGGACTCCCCCACGGGATACGCAGTATTTT	CASRTPPRDTQYF
NA	TRBJ2-5	TRBV6-1	NA	TGTGCCAGCAGCGAAGACAGACAAGAGACCCAGTACTTC	CASSEDRQETQYF
NA	TRBJ1-4	TRBV7-6	NA	TGTGCCAGCAGCCCCAGCCCAGTCCTTAATGAAAAACTGTTTTTT	CASSPSPVLNEKLFF
NA	TRBJ2-7	TRBV4-3	NA	TGCGCCAGCAGCCAAGAAGGTAGCGGTCTCTACGAGCAGTACTTC	CASSQEGSGLYEQYF